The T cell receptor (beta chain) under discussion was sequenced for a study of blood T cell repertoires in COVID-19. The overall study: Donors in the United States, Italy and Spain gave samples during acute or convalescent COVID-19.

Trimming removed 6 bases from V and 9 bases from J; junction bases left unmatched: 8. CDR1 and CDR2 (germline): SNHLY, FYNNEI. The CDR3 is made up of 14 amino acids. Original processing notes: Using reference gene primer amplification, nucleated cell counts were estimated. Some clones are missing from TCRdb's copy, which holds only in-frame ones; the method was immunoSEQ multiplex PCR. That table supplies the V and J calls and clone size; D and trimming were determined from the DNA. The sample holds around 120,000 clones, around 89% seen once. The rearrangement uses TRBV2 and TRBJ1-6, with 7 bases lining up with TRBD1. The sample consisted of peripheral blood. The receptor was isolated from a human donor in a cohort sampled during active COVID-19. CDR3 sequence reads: CASSQDRASSPLHF. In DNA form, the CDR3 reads TGTGCCAGCAGCCAAGACAGGGCTAGTTCACCCCTCCACTTT.